These T cell receptor beta chains were read from a single sample in a study of blood T cells in healthy people across ages. TCRdb re-derived calls from the 5' RACE reads in MiXCR, one entry per CDR3 protein. The data show 1,100,000 or so distinct CDR3 sequences, more than 35% seen once. The sample consisted of blood. The source is a woman between 55 and 75 years old in good health. CDR3s leave out the opening cysteine and the closing phenylalanine or tryptophan. Only some rows state a clone size, as once, few, many or a class for expanded clones.

j_gene | v_gene | abundance | len | CDR3aa
TRBJ1-1 | TRBV28 | NA | 13 | ASSAGYTLRTEAF
TRBJ2-2 | TRBV2 | NA | 16 | ASSYGTSGAPRTGELF
TRBJ2-4 | TRBV5-5 | NA | 12 | ASSHGQGREEQY
TRBJ2-5 | TRBV5-1 | NA | 15 | ASSSGLAGGPRETQY
TRBJ2-7 | TRBV7-9 | NA | 14 | ASSPTTGATSYEQY
TRBJ1-2 | TRBV29-1 | NA | 12 | SVDPGQGAYGYT
TRBJ2-1 | TRBV19 | NA | 12 | ASSIGRGGNEQF
TRBJ1-1 | TRBV15 | NA | 15 | ATSRDGPERGGTEAF
TRBJ2-3 | TRBV9 | NA | 16 | ASRPITTSGISTDTQY
TRBJ2-3 | TRBV5-1 | NA | 11 | ASRERETDTQY
TRBJ2-5 | TRBV28 | NA | 10 | ASSLPRKTQY
TRBJ2-4 | TRBV20-1 | few | 17 | SARDRLAGALMAKNIQY
TRBJ2-3 | TRBV3-1 | NA | 15 | ASSPRVAGGFADTQY
TRBJ2-7 | TRBV28 | NA | 12 | ASSPGTGIHEQY
TRBJ1-2 | TRBV12-3/TRBV12-4 | few | 11 | ASSLVETAGYT
TRBJ2-7 | TRBV9 | few | 14 | ASSPRQGGTSYEQY
TRBJ2-7 | TRBV20-1 | few | 12 | SAFPRDSAYEQY
TRBJ2-1 | TRBV7-8 | NA | 13 | ASSLGRLADNEQF
NA | TRBV2 | NA | 14 | ASSRLRQGQLETQY
TRBJ2-1 | TRBV2 | few | 12 | ATRLGGAVNEQF
TRBJ2-7 | TRBV6-1 | NA | 13 | ASSEGNNALYEQY
TRBJ2-3 | TRBV7-6 | few | 14 | ASSLEAGGGTDTQY
NA | TRBV20-1 | NA | 9 | SRLGQETQY
TRBJ2-1 | TRBV6-4 | NA | 13 | ASSESGLDYNEQF
TRBJ2-7 | TRBV2 | few | 15 | ASSDLEGQGALYEQY
TRBJ2-6 | TRBV6-5 | few | 14 | ASSYPDQSGANVLT
TRBJ2-7 | TRBV6-5 | NA | 13 | ASSYLGQGSYEQY
TRBJ2-1 | TRBV9 | NA | 15 | ASRELAGGPSYNEQF
TRBJ1-2 | TRBV12-3/TRBV12-4 | NA | 13 | ASSLETGGAGGYT
TRBJ2-7 | TRBV21-1 | NA | 10 | ASSFSKIEQY
TRBJ2-1 | TRBV20-1 | NA | 10 | SATGQPYEQF
TRBJ1-6 | TRBV20-1 | NA | 13 | SASFGGGDNSPLH
TRBJ2-1 | TRBV10-3 | few | 13 | AISESESSYNEQF
TRBJ2-3 | TRBV2 | NA | 12 | AISTGGEPETQY
TRBJ1-3 | TRBV29-1 | NA | 12 | SVGAGGERDTIY
TRBJ1-2 | TRBV12-3/TRBV12-4 | many | 12 | ASTLGGSNYGYT
TRBJ1-2 | TRBV9 | NA | 11 | ASSVEGGYGYT
TRBJ2-1 | TRBV20-1 | NA | 18 | SARDPRQGRRGRSYNEQF
TRBJ2-5 | TRBV24-1 | NA | 13 | ATSESEGPRETQY
TRBJ2-3 | TRBV7-8 | few | 13 | ASSSTTSFADTQY
TRBJ1-2 | TRBV28 | NA | 12 | ASSLPSRVYGYT
TRBJ2-2 | TRBV15 | few | 15 | ATSRDTSGISPGELF
TRBJ2-1 | TRBV15 | NA | 15 | ATDGPYRDHSYNEQF
TRBJ2-7 | TRBV29-1 | NA | 10 | SVERDRGEQY
TRBJ1-2 | TRBV21-1 | few | 15 | ASSIKLYRDPNYGYT
TRBJ2-7 | TRBV6-6 | NA | 11 | ASRGGTSGPGY
TRBJ2-1 | TRBV2 | NA | 12 | ASSELAANNEQF
TRBJ2-3 | TRBV29-1 | NA | 9 | SVAAADTQY
NA | TRBV4-1 | NA | 14 | ASSRPSGLAGYEQY
TRBJ2-7 | TRBV11-2 | few | 11 | ASSFGSAGEQY
TRBJ1-2 | TRBV2 | NA | 11 | AIRTGEGYGYT
TRBJ2-7 | TRBV7-6 | NA | 12 | ASSSDISSYEQY
TRBJ2-3 | TRBV27 | NA | 12 | ASSLSDRTDTQY
TRBJ2-5 | TRBV15 | NA | 16 | ATSRFGTSGRAQETQY
TRBJ2-1 | TRBV7-9 | NA | 11 | ASSLRGSEGQF
TRBJ2-3 | TRBV13 | many | 11 | ASGAGPTDTQY
TRBJ2-7 | TRBV25-1 | many | 13 | ASSEGQREVYEQY
TRBJ2-2 | TRBV6-1 | NA | 10 | ASPPVTGELF
TRBJ2-4 | TRBV5-6 | NA | 14 | ASRGTDPSPKNIQY